This TCR beta chain was found in a study of human T cells and chemical hapten exposure. Study in general: An area of 2 cm by 1.5 to 2.5 cm on upper inner arm skin received 2% DPC for sensitization. Study outcomes and limitations: Having alopecia, donors may respond immunologically unlike healthy people.

Each cDNA molecule in the library carried unique molecular identifiers. TCRdb fed the RACE reads into MiXCR, producing one record per CDR3 protein. In the table there are tens of thousands of distinct CDR3 sequences, about 10% of which are singletons. Described time point: patch test 1, 2 weeks after DPC sensitization. Treatment noted: therapeutic diphenylcyclopropenone sensitization with weekly scalp DPC. Suited to DPC and affected by alopecia, the donors ranged from 18 to 70 years old. A word on this clonotype: The target antigen is unknown.

Germline V gives CDR1 SGHTA, CDR2 FQGNSA. The CDR3 runs 15 residues. The V and J ends lost 2 bases and 8 bases, in that order; junction bases with no gene match: 11. The source material was whole blood, sampled in connection with sensitization to the hapten diphenylcyclopropenone (DPC). J is TRBJ1-1 and V is TRBV7-2; 7 positions agree with TRBD1. This TCR was sampled from a man between 35 and 55 years old with alopecia areata. Some clones in this sample may be carry-over from other donors' samples. CDR3 bases: TGTGCCAGCAGCTTAACTTCCCGGACAGGCCGCGAAGCTTTCTTT. Protein: CASSLTSRTGREAFF.